This TCR beta chain was found in a study of early T cells in non-severe SARS-CoV-2 infection. Study-wide context: The input, bulk RNA from unsorted whole blood, was sequenced, and chains were unpaired. Whole-study findings and limits: Database matching using VDJdb favored anti-spike CD8 responses, with private and CD4 specificities left missing.

There are many counts of this clonotype. Its target is unknown. Between the trimmed V and J ends, which lost 1 base and 8 bases, there was a span of 21 bases. CDR1 SGHTA and CDR2 FQGNSA come from the germline V gene. The CDR3 consists of 17 residues. Individual cDNA molecules carried attached unique molecular identifiers. Via MiXCR, TCRdb re-called the 5' RACE reads, giving one row per CDR3 protein. This sample has about 33,000 distinct CDR3 sequences, with 6% to 8.5% found just once. This sequence originates from an adult who was a healthcare worker with PCR-confirmed SARS-CoV-2 infection or an uninfected control (not recorded which). The J gene is TRBJ2-1, the V gene TRBV7-2, with D tentatively TRBD2 (6 bases). Sequencing was performed on whole blood. CDR3 nucleotides: TGTGCCAGCAGCTTAGGTGTGTCGGGAGTACACGATCATGAGCAGTTCTTC. Its protein product is CASSLGVSGVHDHEQFF. The complete variable domain, with remaining parts taken from reference TRBV7-2 and TRBJ2-1, reads GAGVSQSPSNKVTEKGKDVELRCDPISGHTALYWYRQSLGQGLEFLIYFQGNSAPDKSGLPSDRFSAERTGGSVSTLTIQRTQQEDSAVYLCASSLGVSGVHDHEQFFGPGTRLTVL.